The 3 T cell receptor beta chains below all came from one sample that was sequenced in a study of shared clonotypes between healthy human individuals. Profiling relied on immunoSEQ multiplex PCR, and the TCRdb table lists in-frame clones only, not all of them. The sample has 550,000 to 650,000 clones; approximately 96% are singletons. Naive CD8 isolation took CD45RO-negative cells positively selected for CCR7 and excluded terminally differentiated effector memory CD45RA+ cells. The specimen was naive CD8+ T cells sorted from blood. The receptor source for this set is a woman aged 25 to 45 in good health.

V is TRBV5-4 and J is TRBJ1-5; D gene ambiguous. Trimming shortened V by 0 bases and J by 9 bases, and 10 bases separated the two germline ends. CDR1 and CDR2 (germline): SGHNT, YYREEE (reference sequence). This CDR3 has 13 amino acids. CDR3: CASSLGGSGPQHF. In DNA form, the CDR3 reads TGTGCCAGCAGCTTGGGCGGTTCTGGGCCCCAGCATTTT.

The chain links TRBV27 to TRBJ2-7; 9 bases fit TRBD2. The germline gives CDR1 MNHEY, CDR2 SMNVEV (reference sequence). J gave up 4 bases and V 10 bases, and 14 bases lay outside the gene matches. The CDR3 contains 15 residues. The CDR3 reads CATQQRAGGPYEQYF. The CDR3 DNA is TGTGCCACCCAGCAGAGGGCGGGAGGGCCTTACGAGCAGTACTTC.

This chain joins TRBV10-1 and TRBJ2-7, with unresolved D. V dropped 0 bases and J dropped 1 base, with 19 bases sitting between them. The CDR3 contains 18 residues. Germline CDR1 WNHNN, CDR2 SYGVQD (reference sequence). The CDR3 nucleotides read TGCGCCAGCAGTGAGTCGGCGGTCGGGTGGAGTTCTTCCTACGAGCAGTACTTC. Its protein is CASSESAVGWSSSYEQYF.